This is a list of T cell receptor beta chains from one sample in a study of cytomegalovirus exposure and HLA in healthy donors. Produced via immunoSEQ multiplex PCR; TCRdb's table is partial and in-frame only. The table has about 130,000 clones, around four fifths seen once; the top ten hold 5.5% to 8%. The sample consisted of PBMCs. These receptors were taken from a male donor in good health and CMV-seronegative. Both conserved end residues are part of each CDR3. Each record gives: D gene, clone size, J gene, V gene, CDR3 protein, CDR3 DNA. A D gene is named only where the DNA matches it firmly. A clone size is listed for some rows: how often the clone was seen (once, few, many), or a class if it is expanded.

TRBD1	-	TRBJ1-2	TRBV5-1	CASSKGQGGGYTF	TGCGCCAGCAGCAAAGGACAGGGGGGGGGCTACACCTTC
TRBD1	-	TRBJ2-7	TRBV4-1	CASSQDRDRATYEQYF	TGCGCCAGCAGCCAAGATAGAGACAGGGCCACCTACGAGCAGTACTTC
TRBD2	-	TRBJ2-2	TRBV4-2	CASSQGPKTSGGPTGELFF	TGTGCCAGCAGCCAAGGACCCAAGACTAGCGGGGGACCCACCGGGGAGCTGTTTTTT
TRBD1	-	TRBJ1-1	TRBV30	CAWSDRDRGLEAFF	TGTGCCTGGAGTGACCGGGACAGAGGCCTTGAAGCTTTCTTT
-	-	TRBJ2-2	TRBV11-1	CASSFVNTGELFF	TGTGCCAGCAGCTTTGTCAATACCGGGGAGCTGTTTTTT
TRBD1	-	TRBJ2-1	TRBV29-1	CSVELRTGGMNEQFF	TGCAGCGTTGAACTACGGACAGGGGGCATGAATGAGCAGTTCTTC
-	-	TRBJ2-7	TRBV19	CASSIPGAYYEQYF	TGTGCCAGTAGTATCCCAGGGGCGTACTACGAGCAGTACTTC
-	-	TRBJ2-7	TRBV27	CASSTGVRHEQYF	TGTGCCAGCAGTACCGGGGTCCGGCACGAGCAGTACTTC
-	-	TRBJ2-3	TRBV6-5	CASPRRKLSTDTQYF	TGTGCCAGTCCGCGGAGGAAGCTTAGCACAGATACGCAGTATTTT
-	-	TRBJ2-6	TRBV7-6	CASTPGPPTSSGANVLTF	TGTGCCAGCACTCCCGGTCCCCCCACTAGCTCTGGGGCCAACGTCCTGACTTTC
TRBD2	few	TRBJ2-5	TRBV5-4	CASSQDRGGAETQYF	TGCGCCAGCAGCCAAGATCGCGGGGGGGCGGAGACCCAGTACTTC
TRBD1	once	TRBJ1-5	TRBV7-6	CASSPGTGINQPQHF	TGTGCCAGCAGCCCGGGGACAGGGATCAATCAGCCCCAGCATTTT
-	-	TRBJ2-1	TRBV9	CASSPPVSGNEQFF	TGTGCCAGCAGCCCTCCGGTGTCAGGGAATGAGCAGTTCTTC
TRBD2	-	TRBJ2-6	TRBV5-1	CASSMNDGRVFDSGANVLTF	TGCGCCAGCAGTATGAATGACGGGAGGGTCTTCGACTCTGGGGCCAACGTCCTGACTTTC
-	-	TRBJ1-5	TRBV30	CAWSVHPKLWGSGEPQHF	TGTGCCTGGAGTGTACATCCAAAGCTTTGGGGATCGGGAGAGCCCCAGCATTTT
TRBD1	-	TRBJ2-2	TRBV27	CASSLSLLPTGPGELFF	TGTGCCAGCAGTTTATCCCTGCTACCGACAGGGCCCGGGGAGCTGTTTTTT
TRBD1	-	TRBJ1-5	TRBV6-5	CASSLTGVNQPQHF	TGTGCCAGCAGCCTGACAGGGGTAAATCAGCCCCAGCATTTT
-	-	TRBJ2-5	TRBV11-2	CASSLAGGRVQETQYF	TGTGCCAGCAGCTTAGCGGGCGGCAGGGTGCAAGAGACCCAGTACTTC
TRBD2	-	TRBJ2-1	TRBV5-1	CASSLALAGDSGEQFF	TGCGCCAGCAGCTTGGCACTAGCGGGAGATTCGGGTGAGCAGTTCTTC
-	-	TRBJ1-1	TRBV28	CASSMRGRGTEAFF	TGTGCCAGTTCGATGCGGGGGCGCGGCACTGAAGCTTTCTTT
TRBD2	-	TRBJ2-3	TRBV7-9	CASSLGVGTSGTDTQYF	TGTGCCAGCAGCTTAGGTGTGGGGACTAGCGGCACAGATACGCAGTATTTT
-	-	TRBJ2-7	TRBV7-8	CASSLEGDEQYF	TGTGCCAGCAGCTTAGAGGGGGACGAGCAGTACTTC
-	-	TRBJ2-6	TRBV7-3	CATSRVSGANVLTF	TGTGCCACCTCGAGGGTCTCTGGGGCCAACGTCCTGACTTTC
TRBD1	-	TRBJ1-5	TRBV10-2	CASRLGTGGNQPQHF	TGCGCCAGCAGACTCGGGACAGGGGGTAATCAGCCCCAGCATTTT
-	-	TRBJ1-2	TRBV27	CASSLSGGAGGAGYTF	TGTGCCAGCAGTTTATCGGGAGGTGCGGGGGGCGCGGGCTACACCTTC
-	-	TRBJ2-5	TRBV7-9	CASSFSEVRGGETQYF	TGTGCCAGCAGCTTCTCCGAAGTAAGGGGGGGAGAGACCCAGTACTTC
TRBD2	-	TRBJ2-1	TRBV28	CASSTQRERSYNEQFF	TGTGCCAGCAGTACACAGCGGGAGCGGTCCTACAATGAGCAGTTCTTC
-	-	TRBJ1-5	TRBV5-6	CASSLGERNQPQHF	TGTGCCAGCAGCTTGGGGGAGAGAAATCAGCCCCAGCATTTT
-	-	TRBJ1-3	TRBV7-9	CASSARGTSGNTIYF	TGTGCCAGCAGCGCCAGGGGCACCTCTGGAAACACCATATATTTT
-	-	TRBJ1-3	TRBV4-3	CASSRDRSSGNTIYF	TGCGCCAGCAGCCGAGACAGGTCGTCAGGAAACACCATATATTTT
-	once	TRBJ1-4	TRBV5-1	CASRLGVNNEKLFF	TGCGCCAGCAGGTTAGGAGTTAATAATGAAAAACTGTTTTTT
-	-	TRBJ2-1	TRBV21-1	CASSKAGLAGYNEQFF	TGTGCCAGCAGCAAAGCGGGACTAGCGGGCTACAATGAGCAGTTCTTC
TRBD1	few	TRBJ2-7	TRBV10-1	CASPEAGGISYEQYF	TGCGCCAGCCCCGAAGCAGGGGGCATATCCTACGAGCAGTACTTC
TRBD1	-	TRBJ1-1	TRBV6-5	CASSYSEGAYTEAFF	TGTGCCAGCAGTTACTCGGAGGGGGCGTACACTGAAGCTTTCTTT
-	once	TRBJ1-1	TRBV19	CASSEGGAPWAFF	TGTGCCAGCTCTGAAGGGGGGGCCCCTTGGGCTTTCTTT
TRBD1	once	TRBJ1-2	TRBV28	CASSSPGTGLGSYTF	TGTGCCAGCAGTTCCCCCGGGACAGGGTTAGGAAGCTACACCTTC
-	few	TRBJ1-3	TRBV7-8	CASSRSSGRGNTIYF	TGTGCCAGCAGCCGCTCATCAGGCCGGGGGAACACCATATATTTT
TRBD1	-	TRBJ1-3	TRBV2	CASRQQGAAGNTIYF	TGTGCCAGCAGGCAACAGGGGGCTGCTGGAAACACCATATATTTT
TRBD2	-	TRBJ2-5	TRBV5-4	CASSLEAGAQETQYF	TGTGCCAGCAGCTTGGAGGCGGGAGCCCAAGAGACCCAGTACTTC
-	-	TRBJ2-7	TRBV7-6	CASSPGAGNYEQYF	TGTGCCAGCAGCCCAGGGGCAGGGAACTACGAGCAGTACTTC
-	-	TRBJ2-3	TRBV12-5	CASARGGSDTQYF	TGTGCTAGTGCTAGGGGGGGCTCAGATACGCAGTATTTT
-	-	TRBJ1-4	TRBV7-9	CSSSTRQGATNEKLFF	TGTTCCAGCAGCACCCGACAAGGTGCAACTAATGAAAAACTGTTTTTT
-	-	TRBJ2-7	TRBV7-2	CASSRGAGSYEQYF	TGTGCCAGCAGCCGGGGGGCTGGGTCCTACGAGCAGTACTTC
-	-	TRBJ1-2	TRBV5-4	CASSLSNREVGYTF	TGTGCCAGCAGCTTGAGCAACAGGGAAGTGGGCTACACCTTC
TRBD1	-	TRBJ1-1	TRBV28	CASSLEWQGAGEAFF	TGTGCCAGCAGTTTGGAGTGGCAGGGGGCAGGGGAAGCTTTCTTT
-	-	TRBJ2-2	TRBV4-3	CASSQALGEAGELFF	TGCGCCAGCAGCCAGGCCCTCGGGGAGGCCGGGGAGCTGTTTTTT
-	-	TRBJ1-3	TRBV18	CASSPPSGPPGNTIYF	TGTGCCAGCTCACCACCGTCAGGGCCGCCTGGAAACACCATATATTTT
-	-	TRBJ1-6	TRBV25-1	CASSEGVGGILHF	TGTGCCAGCAGTGAAGGAGTAGGAGGTATACTCCACTTT
TRBD2	-	TRBJ2-2	TRBV5-5	CASSLLAGAGELFF	TGTGCCAGCAGCTTGCTAGCGGGAGCGGGGGAGCTGTTTTTT
TRBD2	-	TRBJ2-4	TRBV5-1	CASSTQGLDIQYF	TGCGCCAGCAGCACCCAGGGACTAGACATTCAGTACTTC
-	-	TRBJ2-3	TRBV30	CAWSVLSDTQYF	TGTGCCTGGAGTGTATTATCAGATACGCAGTATTTT
TRBD1	-	TRBJ1-4	TRBV10-2	CASRTGGGGKLFF	TGCGCCAGCAGGACAGGGGGCGGCGGAAAACTGTTTTTT